Here is one T cell receptor beta chain with its context. V lost 5 bases to trimming and J lost 1 base; unmatched junction nucleotides: 10. CDR3 length: 17 amino acids. Germline loops: CDR1 LNHDA, CDR2 SQIVND (reference sequence). TCRdb's table, derived via immunoSEQ multiplex PCR, lists solely in-frame clones and lacks some. There are under 250,000 clones in the sample; about 83% occur only once, and roughly 8.7% lies in the top ten. This sample is drawn from a study of blood T cell repertoires in COVID-19. Study as a whole: From T cells, B-cell-depleted T cells, or PBMCs came the material, which was cDNA or gDNA.

V gene TRBV19 combines with J gene TRBJ1-5; 8 bases are a match to TRBD1. The sample taken for sequencing was peripheral blood. This receptor was obtained from a man in his forties or fifties with active or convalescent COVID-19. CDR3 residues: CASSPRPTGVSNQPQHF. The CDR3 DNA is TGTGCCAGTAGTCCTCGACCGACAGGGGTGAGCAATCAGCCCCAGCATTTT.